This T cell receptor (beta chain) was identified in a study of CD8 T cells in Susac syndrome. Study in general: Sequenced Susac syndrome patients included 5 or 6 with clinically active disease and fewer than 10 in remission.

The diagnostic criteria were recently defined, and patients with Susac syndrome met them for definite or probable disease. FACS was used to enrich TEMRA cells, whereas the CD8+ and CD4+ T cells were obtained by negative isolation. Random hexamers were used to reverse transcribe the RNA input (about 0.5 to 1 ug). TCRdb redid the calling of the immunoSEQ multiplex PCR reads with MiXCR, one entry per CDR3 protein. The top ten clones hold approximately 0.15% of a sample with 120,000 or so distinct CDR3 sequences, roughly 95% of them seen once. This sequence originates from a human donor with Susac syndrome. Source material: CD4+ T cells from PBMCs.

CDR3 nucleotides: TGTGCCAGCACACTACGGGAGAGTGACACCGGGGAGCTGTTTTTT. This encodes CASTLRESDTGELFF. The rearrangement uses TRBV12-3 or TRBV12-4 and TRBJ2-2, with D perhaps matching TRBD2 (6 bases). The CDR3 has 15 residues. The V end was cut by 7 bases, the J end by 3 bases, with 15 bases between.